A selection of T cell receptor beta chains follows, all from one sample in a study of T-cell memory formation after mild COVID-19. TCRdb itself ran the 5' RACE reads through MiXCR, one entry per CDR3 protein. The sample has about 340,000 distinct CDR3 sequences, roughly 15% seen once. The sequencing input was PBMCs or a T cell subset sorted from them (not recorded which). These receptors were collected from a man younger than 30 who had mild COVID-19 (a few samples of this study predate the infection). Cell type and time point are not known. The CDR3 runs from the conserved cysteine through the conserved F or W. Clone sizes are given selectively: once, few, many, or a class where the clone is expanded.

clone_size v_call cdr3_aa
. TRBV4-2 CASSQADRVYEQYF
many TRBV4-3 CASSQSETGTGRAFF
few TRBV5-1 CASSFMWDYTDTQYF
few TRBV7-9 CASSLKRGGLDEQFF
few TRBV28 CASSKEGYEQYF
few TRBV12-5 CASTPAGTDTQYF
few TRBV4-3 CASSLEGDRANSPLHF
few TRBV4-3 CASSQRPGGRETQYF
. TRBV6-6 CASSLTNGGTEAFF
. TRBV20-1 CSQDRDYEQYF
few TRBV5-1 CASSLVGGAYDEQFF
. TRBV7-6 CASSLDRTYEQYF
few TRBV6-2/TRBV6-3 CASSYYRQSLSRGANTGELFF
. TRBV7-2 CASSTRQVETQYF
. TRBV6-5 CASSFPGGSGETQYF
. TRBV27 CASSKRRDTQYF
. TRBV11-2 CASTHRTEGNTIYF
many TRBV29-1 CSVKSSSGDLMYIQYF
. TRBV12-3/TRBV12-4 CASSFHLSPLHF
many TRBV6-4 CASSDRGGPQFF
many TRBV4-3 CASSQGGVRTDTQYF
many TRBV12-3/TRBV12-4 CASRRQGTGGETQYF
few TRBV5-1 CASSQPADGQALLFF
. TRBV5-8 CASSLSSYTGELFF
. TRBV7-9 CASSSSRSGQYNEQFF
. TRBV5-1 CASSLVVGSYEQYF
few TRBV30 CAWSVRDRDGEQYF
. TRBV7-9 CASRFGVGFYEQYF
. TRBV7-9 CASSPGGQAFTDTQYF
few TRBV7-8 CASSWQGGTPGNTEAFF
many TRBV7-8 CASSLDQPRPGDTQYF
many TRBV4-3 CASSQDQLETSGGLSYNEQFF
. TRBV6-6 CASSHREKNTEAFF
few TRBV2 CASSGTSGGKDTQYF
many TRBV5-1 CASSLGQINEQFF
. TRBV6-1 CASSTTQGGPANTLNF
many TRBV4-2 CASSYSGANVLTF
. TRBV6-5 CASSYQTGELFF
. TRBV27 CASSRTQGINSPLHF
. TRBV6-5 CATHFGEYNSPLQF
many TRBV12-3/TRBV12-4 CASTSQGLGYGYTF
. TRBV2 CASSEEGTYNEQFF
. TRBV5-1 CASSLERSTDTQYF
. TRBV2 CASKGAWGLNTEAFF
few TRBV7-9 CASSLATGVNTEAFF
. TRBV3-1 CACSQEFLGGELFF
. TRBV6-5 CASRILAGGTDTQYF
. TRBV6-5 CASSDIRQVGTEAFF